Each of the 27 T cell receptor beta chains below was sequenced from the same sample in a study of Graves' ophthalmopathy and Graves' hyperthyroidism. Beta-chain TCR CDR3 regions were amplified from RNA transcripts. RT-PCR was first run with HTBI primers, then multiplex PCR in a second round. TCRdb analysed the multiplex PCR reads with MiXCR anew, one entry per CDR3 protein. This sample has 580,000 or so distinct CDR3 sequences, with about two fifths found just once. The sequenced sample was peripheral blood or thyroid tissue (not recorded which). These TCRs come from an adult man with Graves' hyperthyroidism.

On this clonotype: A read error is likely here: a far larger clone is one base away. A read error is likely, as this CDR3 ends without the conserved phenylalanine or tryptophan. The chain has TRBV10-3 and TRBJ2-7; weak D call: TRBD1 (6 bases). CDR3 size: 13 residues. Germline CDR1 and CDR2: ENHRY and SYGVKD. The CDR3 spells CASSWTDSYEQYS. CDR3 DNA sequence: TGTGCCAGCAGTTGGACAGACTCCTACGAGCAGTACTCC.

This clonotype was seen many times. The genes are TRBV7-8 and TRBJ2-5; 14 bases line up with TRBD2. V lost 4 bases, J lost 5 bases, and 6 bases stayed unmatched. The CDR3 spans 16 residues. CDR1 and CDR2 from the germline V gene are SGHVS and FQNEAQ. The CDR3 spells CASSSRLAGGRETQYF. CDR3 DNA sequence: TGTGCCAGCAGCTCAAGACTAGCGGGGGGGCGGGAGACCCAGTACTTC.

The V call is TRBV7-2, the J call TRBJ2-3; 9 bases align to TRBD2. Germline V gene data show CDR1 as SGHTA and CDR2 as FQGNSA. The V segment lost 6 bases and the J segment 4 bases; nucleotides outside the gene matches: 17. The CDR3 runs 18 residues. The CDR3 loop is CASRPDGPAGGGADTQYF. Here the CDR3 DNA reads TGTGCCAGCAGGCCAGACGGACCGGCGGGAGGGGGTGCAGATACGCAGTATTTT. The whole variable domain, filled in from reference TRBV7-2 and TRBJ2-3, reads GAGVSQSPSNKVTEKGKDVELRCDPISGHTALYWYRQSLGQGLEFLIYFQGNSAPDKSGLPSDRFSAERTGGSVSTLTIQRTQQEDSAVYLCASRPDGPAGGGADTQYFGPGTRLTVL.

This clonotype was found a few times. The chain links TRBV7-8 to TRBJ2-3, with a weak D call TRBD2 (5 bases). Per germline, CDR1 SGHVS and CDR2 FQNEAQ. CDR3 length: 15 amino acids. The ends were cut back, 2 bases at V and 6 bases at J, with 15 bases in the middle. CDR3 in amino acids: CASSLMMAGGDTQYF. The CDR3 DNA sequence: TGTGCCAGCAGCTTAATGATGGCGGGTGGTGATACGCAGTATTTT. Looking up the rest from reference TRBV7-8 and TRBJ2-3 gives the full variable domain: GAGVSQSPRYKVAKRGQDVALRCDPISGHVSLFWYQQALGQGPEFLTYFQNEAQLDKSGLPSDRFFAERPEGSVSTLKIQRTQQEDSAVYLCASSLMMAGGDTQYFGPGTRLTVL.

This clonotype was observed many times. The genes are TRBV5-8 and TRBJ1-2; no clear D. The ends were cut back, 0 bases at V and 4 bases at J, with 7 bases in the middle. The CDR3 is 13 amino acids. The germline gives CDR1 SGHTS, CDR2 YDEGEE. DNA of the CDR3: TGTGCCAGCAGCTTGGACAACAGCTATGGCTACACCTTC. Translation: CASSLDNSYGYTF.

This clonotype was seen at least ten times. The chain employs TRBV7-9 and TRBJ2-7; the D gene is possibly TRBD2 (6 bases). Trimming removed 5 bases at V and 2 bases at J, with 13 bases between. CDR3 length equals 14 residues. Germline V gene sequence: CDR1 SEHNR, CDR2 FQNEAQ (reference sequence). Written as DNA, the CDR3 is TGTGCCAGCAGCCTTATAGCGGAAGCCTACGAGCAGTACTTC. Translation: CASSLIAEAYEQYF. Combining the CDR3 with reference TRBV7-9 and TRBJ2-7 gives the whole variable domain DTGVSQNPRHKITKRGQNVTFRCDPISEHNRLYWYRQTLGQGPEFLTYFQNEAQLEKSRLLSDRFSAERPKGSFSTLEIQRTEQGDSAMYLCASSLIAEAYEQYFGPGTRLTVT.

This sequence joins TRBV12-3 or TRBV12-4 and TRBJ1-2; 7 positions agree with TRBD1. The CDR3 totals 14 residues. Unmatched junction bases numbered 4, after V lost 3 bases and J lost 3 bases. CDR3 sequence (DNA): TGTGCCAGCAGTTTGGAGACAGGGCACTATGGCTACACCTTC. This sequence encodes CASSLETGHYGYTF.

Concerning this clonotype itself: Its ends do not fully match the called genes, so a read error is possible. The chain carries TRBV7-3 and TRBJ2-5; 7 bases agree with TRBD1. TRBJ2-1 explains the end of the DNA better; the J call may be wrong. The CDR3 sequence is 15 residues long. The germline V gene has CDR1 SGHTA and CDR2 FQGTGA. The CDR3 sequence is CASSPDVTGYNEQFF. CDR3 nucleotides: TGTGCTAGCAGCCCTGACGTGACAGGGTACAATGAGCAGTTCTTC.

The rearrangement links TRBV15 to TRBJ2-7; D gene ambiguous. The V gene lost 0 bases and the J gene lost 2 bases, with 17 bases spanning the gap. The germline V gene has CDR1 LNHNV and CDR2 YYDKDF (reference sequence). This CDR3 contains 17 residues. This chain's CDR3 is CATSRDLWGNSAYEQYF. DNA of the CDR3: TGTGCCACCAGCAGAGATCTATGGGGAAACTCTGCCTACGAGCAGTACTTC.

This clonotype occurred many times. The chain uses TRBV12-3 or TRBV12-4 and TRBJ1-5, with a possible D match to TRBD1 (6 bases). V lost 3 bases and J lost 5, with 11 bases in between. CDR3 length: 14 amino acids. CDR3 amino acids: CASSFRGPDQPQHF. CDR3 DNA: TGTGCCAGCAGTTTCAGGGGCCCGGATCAGCCCCAGCATTTT.

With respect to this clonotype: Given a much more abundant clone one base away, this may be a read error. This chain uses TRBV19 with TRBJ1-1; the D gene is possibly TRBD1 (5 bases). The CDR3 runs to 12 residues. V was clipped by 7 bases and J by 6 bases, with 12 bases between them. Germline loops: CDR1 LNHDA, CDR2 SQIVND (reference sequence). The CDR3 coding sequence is TGTGCCAGTAACCCGGGACCGGCTGAAGCTTTCTTT. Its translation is CASNPGPAEAFF.

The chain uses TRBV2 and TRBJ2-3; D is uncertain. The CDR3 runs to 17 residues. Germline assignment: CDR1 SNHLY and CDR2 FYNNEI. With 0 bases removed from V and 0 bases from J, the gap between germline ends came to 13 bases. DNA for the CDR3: TGTGCCAGCAGTGAAGCGCTTTGGCAGACTAGCACAGATACGCAGTATTTT. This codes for CASSEALWQTSTDTQYF.

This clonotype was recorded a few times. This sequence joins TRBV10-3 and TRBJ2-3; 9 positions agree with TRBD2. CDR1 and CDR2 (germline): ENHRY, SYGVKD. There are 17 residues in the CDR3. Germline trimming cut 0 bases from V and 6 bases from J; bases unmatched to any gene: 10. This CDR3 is CAISESEASGIPDTQYF. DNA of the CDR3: TGTGCCATCAGTGAGTCCGAGGCTAGCGGGATACCGGATACGCAGTATTTT.

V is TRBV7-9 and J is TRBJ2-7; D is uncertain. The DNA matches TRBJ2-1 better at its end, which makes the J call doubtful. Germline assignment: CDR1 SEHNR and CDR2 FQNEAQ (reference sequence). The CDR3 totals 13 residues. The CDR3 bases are TGTGCCAGCAGCCTCCGTGGGAACAATGAGCAGTTCTTC. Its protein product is CASSLRGNNEQFF.

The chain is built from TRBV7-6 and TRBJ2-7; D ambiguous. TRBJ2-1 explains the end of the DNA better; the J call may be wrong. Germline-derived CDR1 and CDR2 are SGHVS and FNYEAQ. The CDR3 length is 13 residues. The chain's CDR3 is CASSLNEVGEQFF. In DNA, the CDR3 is TGTGCCAGCAGCTTAAATGAGGTGGGTGAGCAGTTCTTC.

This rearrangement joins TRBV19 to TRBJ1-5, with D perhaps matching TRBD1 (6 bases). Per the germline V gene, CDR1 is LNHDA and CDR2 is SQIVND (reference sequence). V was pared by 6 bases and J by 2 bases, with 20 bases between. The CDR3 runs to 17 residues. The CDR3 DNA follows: TGTGCCAGTAGCCTTCTGGGAGGGGGATATCGCAATCAGCCCCAGCATTTT. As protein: CASSLLGGGYRNQPQHF.

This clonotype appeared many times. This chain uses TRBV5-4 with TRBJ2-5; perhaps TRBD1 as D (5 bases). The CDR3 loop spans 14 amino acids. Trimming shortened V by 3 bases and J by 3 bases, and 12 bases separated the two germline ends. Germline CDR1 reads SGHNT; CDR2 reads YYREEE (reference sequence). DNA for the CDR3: TGTGCCAGCAGCTCAGGGTCCAATGAAGAGACCCAGTACTTC. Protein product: CASSSGSNEETQYF.

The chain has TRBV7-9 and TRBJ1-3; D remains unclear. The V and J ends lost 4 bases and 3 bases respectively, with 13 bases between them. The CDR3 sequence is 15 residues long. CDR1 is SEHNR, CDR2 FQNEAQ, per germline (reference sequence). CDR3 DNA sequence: TGTGCCAGCAGCTCTCCGGGAGGGCTTGGAAACACCATATATTTT. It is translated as CASSSPGGLGNTIYF.

The CDR3 region is CASSPDGTGDYGYTF. The CDR3 bases are TGTGCCAGCAGCCCGGACGGGACAGGGGACTATGGCTACACCTTC. The chain recombines TRBV5-6 with TRBJ1-2, with 10 bases that match TRBD1. CDR1 and CDR2 (germline): SGHDT, YYEEEE. V lost 4 bases and J lost 3; bases outside the gene matches: 6. The CDR3 sequence is 15 residues long.

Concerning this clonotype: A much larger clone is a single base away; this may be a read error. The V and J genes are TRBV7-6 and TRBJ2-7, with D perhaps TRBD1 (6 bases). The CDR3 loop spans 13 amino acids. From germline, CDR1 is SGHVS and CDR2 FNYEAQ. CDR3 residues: CASSPGQLYGQYF. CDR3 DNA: TGTGCCAGCAGCCCCGGACAGCTTTACGGGCAGTACTTC.

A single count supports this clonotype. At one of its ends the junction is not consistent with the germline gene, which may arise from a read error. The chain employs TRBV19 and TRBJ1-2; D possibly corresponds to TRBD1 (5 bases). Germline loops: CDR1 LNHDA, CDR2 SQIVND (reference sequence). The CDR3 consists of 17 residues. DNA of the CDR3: TGTGCCAGTAGTAAGCCGACCCCAGGGATTTCTAACTATGACTACACCTTC. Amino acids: CASSKPTPGISNYDYTF. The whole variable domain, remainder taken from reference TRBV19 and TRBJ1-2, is DGGITQSPKYLFRKEGQNVTLSCEQNLNHDAMYWYRQDPGQGLRLIYYSQIVNDFQKGDIAEGYSVSREKKESFPLTVTSAQKNPTAFYLCASSKPTPGISNYDYTFGSGTRLTVV.

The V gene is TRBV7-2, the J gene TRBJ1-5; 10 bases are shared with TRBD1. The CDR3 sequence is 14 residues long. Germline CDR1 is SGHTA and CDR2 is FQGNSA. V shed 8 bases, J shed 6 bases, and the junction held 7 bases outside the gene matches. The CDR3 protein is CASSPGQGFQPQHF. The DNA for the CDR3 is TGTGCCAGCTCTCCGGGACAGGGGTTTCAGCCCCAGCATTTT. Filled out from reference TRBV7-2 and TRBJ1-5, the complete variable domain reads GAGVSQSPSNKVTEKGKDVELRCDPISGHTALYWYRQSLGQGLEFLIYFQGNSAPDKSGLPSDRFSAERTGGSVSTLTIQRTQQEDSAVYLCASSPGQGFQPQHFGDGTRLSIL.

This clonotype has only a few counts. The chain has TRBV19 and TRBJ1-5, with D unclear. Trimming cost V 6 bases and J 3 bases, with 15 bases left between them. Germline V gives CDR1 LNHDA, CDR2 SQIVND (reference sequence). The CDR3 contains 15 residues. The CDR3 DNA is TGTGCCAGTAGCCTGGCAGGAGGAATCAATCAGCCCCAGCATTTT. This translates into CASSLAGGINQPQHF.

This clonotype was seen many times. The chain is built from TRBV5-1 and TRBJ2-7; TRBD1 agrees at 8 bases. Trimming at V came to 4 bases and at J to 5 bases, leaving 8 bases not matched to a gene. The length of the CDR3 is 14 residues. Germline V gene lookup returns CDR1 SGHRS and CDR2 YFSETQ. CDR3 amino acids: CASSRQGAKDEQYF. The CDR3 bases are TGCGCCAGCAGCCGGCAGGGGGCTAAGGACGAGCAGTACTTC.

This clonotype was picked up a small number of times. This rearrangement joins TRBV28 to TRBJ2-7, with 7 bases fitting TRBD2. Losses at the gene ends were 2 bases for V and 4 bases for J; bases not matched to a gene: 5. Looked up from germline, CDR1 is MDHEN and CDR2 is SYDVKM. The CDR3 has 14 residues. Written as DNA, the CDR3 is TGTGCCAGCAGTTTACCGGGGGGTCCGTACGAGCAGTACTTC. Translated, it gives CASSLPGGPYEQYF.

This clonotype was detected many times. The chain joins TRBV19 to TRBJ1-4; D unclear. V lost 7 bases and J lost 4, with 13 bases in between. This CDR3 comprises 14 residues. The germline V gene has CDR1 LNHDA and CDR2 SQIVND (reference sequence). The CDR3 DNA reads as TGTGCCAGTAACGGCGGACGGATTAATGAAAAACTGTTTTTT. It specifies CASNGGRINEKLFF.

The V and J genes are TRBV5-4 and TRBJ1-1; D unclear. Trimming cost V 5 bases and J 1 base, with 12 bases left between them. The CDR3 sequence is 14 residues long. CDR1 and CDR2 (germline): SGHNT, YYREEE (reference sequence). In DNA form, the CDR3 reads TGTGCCAGCAGTCAAAGGAGAGGGAACACTGAAGCTTTCTTT. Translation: CASSQRRGNTEAFF.